What follows are 4 T cell receptor beta chains derived from one specimen sequenced in a study of tumor and adjacent non-tumor tissue in lung cancer. This sample's RNA came from whole unsorted tissue. A modified ARM-PCR protocol with three rounds of nested PCR amplified TCRbeta. TCRdb reanalysed the multiplex PCR reads using MiXCR and keeps one entry per CDR3 protein. The sample holds tens of thousands of distinct CDR3 sequences; less than 80% are singletons and the top ten take around 16%. The material sequenced was lung tumor tissue. The receptors derive from a man in his 60s with non-small cell lung cancer.

A word on this clonotype: Lacking the conserved final phenylalanine or tryptophan, this CDR3 likely reflects a read error. The chain is built from TRBV29-1 and TRBJ2-1; weak D call: TRBD2 (5 bases). The CDR3 extends over 15 amino acids. The germline gives CDR1 SQVTM, CDR2 ANQGSEA. The CDR3 spells CGVEGSHNSYNDQFS. The CDR3 nucleotides read TGCGGTGTTGAGGGTAGTCACAACTCCTACAATGACCAGTTCTCC.

With regard to this clonotype: This may come from a read error, since a much larger clone is one base off. This chain uses TRBV5-1 with TRBJ1-2; D gene unclear. The CDR3 has 11 amino acids. Germline-derived CDR1 and CDR2 are SGHRS and YFSETQ. The CDR3 here is CASTNGYGYSF. The CDR3 DNA sequence: TGCGCCAGCACAAACGGCTATGGCTACAGCTTC. The variable domain in full, with the rest retrieved from reference TRBV5-1 and TRBJ1-2, is KAGVTQTPRYLIKTRGQQVTLSCSPISGHRSVSWYQQTPGQGLQFLFEYFSETQRNKGNFPGRFSGRQFSNSRSEMNVSTLELGDSALYLCASTNGYGYSFGSGTRLTVV.

In this sample, this clonotype turned up once. The conserved phenylalanine or tryptophan normally closing the CDR3 is absent here, so this likely arose from a read error. The V and J genes are TRBV10-3 and TRBJ1-4, with D unclear. Trimming stripped 10 bases from V and 7 bases from J, with 25 bases between. Germline CDR1 reads ENHRY; CDR2 reads SYGVKD. This CDR3 has 16 residues. Written as DNA, the CDR3 is TGTGCCACCACTGATAGGTCTACCCCGGGCCGTGAAAAACTGTTTTCT. This sequence encodes CATTDRSTPGREKLFS.

This clonotype was seen once. The rearrangement links TRBV4-1 to TRBJ1-2; TRBD1 matches 9 bases. Germline V lookup: CDR1 MGHRA, CDR2 YSYEKL. With V trimmed by 3 bases and J by 4 bases, 6 bases remained unmatched. This CDR3 region has 15 residues. DNA for the CDR3: TGCGCCAGCAGCCAGGAGGGACAGGGCAGCTATGGCTACACCTTC. It specifies CASSQEGQGSYGYTF.